This section outlines one TCR beta chain sequence together with its context. Its target is not known. The data stem from a study of CXCR3-negative and CXCR3-positive naive CD8 T cells. Study outcomes and limitations: Naive subsets did not differ in surface CD5, and TRB CDR3 properties served to infer TCR strength. A higher hydrophobicity marked the TRB CDR3s of CXCR3-positive naive cells versus CXCR3-negative naive cells. Similar TRBV-TRBJ usage characterized naive CXCR3-negative and CXCR3-positive cells; memory cells differed. Diversity was high in both naive subsets and much lower in memory cells.

The CDR3 length is 17 residues. Germline V lookup: CDR1 SGHDT, CDR2 YYEEEE. Identification of naive CD8+ T cells rested on CD45RO-CCR7+CD27+CD95- status. The libraries of TRB cDNA were prepared using 5' RACE with UMI labels. TCRdb reprocessed the 5' RACE reads, with one entry per CDR3 protein and no DNA. This sample's clone table lists around 88,000 distinct CDR3 sequences. Sequenced input: naive CXCR3+ CD8+ T cells from blood. As to subset: CD45RO-CCR7+CD27+CD95- naive CD8+ T cells expressing CXCR3 (TNR3+). This receptor was obtained from a human donor in good health. Some clones in this sample may be carry-over from other donors' samples. The rearrangement links TRBV5-6 to TRBJ2-7; TCRdb's D call, TRBD1, is unchecked because there is no DNA. This chain's CDR3 is CASFGGPGHREDYEQYF.